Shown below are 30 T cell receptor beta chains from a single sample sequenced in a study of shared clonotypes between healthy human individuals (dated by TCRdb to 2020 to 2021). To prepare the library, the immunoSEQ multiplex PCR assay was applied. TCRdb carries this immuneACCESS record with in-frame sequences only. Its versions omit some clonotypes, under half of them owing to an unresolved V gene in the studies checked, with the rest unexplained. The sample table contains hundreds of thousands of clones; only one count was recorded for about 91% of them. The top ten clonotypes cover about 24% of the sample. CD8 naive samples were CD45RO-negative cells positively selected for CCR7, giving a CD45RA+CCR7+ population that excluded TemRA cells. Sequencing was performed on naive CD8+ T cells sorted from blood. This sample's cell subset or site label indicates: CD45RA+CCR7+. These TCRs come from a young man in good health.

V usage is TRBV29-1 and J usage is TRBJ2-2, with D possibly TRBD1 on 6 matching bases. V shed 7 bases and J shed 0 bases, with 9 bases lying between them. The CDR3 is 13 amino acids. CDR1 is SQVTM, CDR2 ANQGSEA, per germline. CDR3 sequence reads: CSGEGANTGELFF. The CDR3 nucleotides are TGCAGCGGCGAGGGGGCGAACACCGGGGAGCTGTTTTTT.

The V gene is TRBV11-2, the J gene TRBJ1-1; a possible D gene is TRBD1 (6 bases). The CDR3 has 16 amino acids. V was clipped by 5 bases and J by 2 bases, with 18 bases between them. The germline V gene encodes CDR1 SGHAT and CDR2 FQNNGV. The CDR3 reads CASSPLGQGINTEAFF. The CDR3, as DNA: TGTGCCAGCAGCCCCCTAGGTCAGGGGATAAACACTGAAGCTTTCTTT.

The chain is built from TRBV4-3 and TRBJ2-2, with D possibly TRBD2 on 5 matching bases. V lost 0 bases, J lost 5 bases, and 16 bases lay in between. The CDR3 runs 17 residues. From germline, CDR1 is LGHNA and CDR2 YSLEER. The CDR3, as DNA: TGCGCCAGCAGCCAAGATGTAGAGGGTGGTAGGACCGGGGAGCTGTTTTTT. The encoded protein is CASSQDVEGGRTGELFF.

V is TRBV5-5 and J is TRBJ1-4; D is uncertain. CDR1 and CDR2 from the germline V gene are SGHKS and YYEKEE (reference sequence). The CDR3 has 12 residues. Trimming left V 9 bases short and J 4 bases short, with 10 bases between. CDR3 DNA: TGTGCCATTCCCCGGGGTAATGAAAAACTGTTTTTT. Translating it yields CAIPRGNEKLFF.

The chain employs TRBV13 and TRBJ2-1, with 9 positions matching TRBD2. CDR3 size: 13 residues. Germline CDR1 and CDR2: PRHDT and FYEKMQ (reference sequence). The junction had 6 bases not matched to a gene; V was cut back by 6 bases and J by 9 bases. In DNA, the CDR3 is TGTGCCAGCAGACAGCGGGAGGCGGGTGAGCAGTTCTTC. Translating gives CASRQREAGEQFF.

The CDR3 region is CASSLEYEGAFYEQYF. For the CDR3, the DNA is TGTGCCAGCAGCTTAGAATATGAGGGGGCTTTCTACGAGCAGTACTTC. The chain joins TRBV7-9 to TRBJ2-7; the match to TRBD1 covers 7 bases. Germline lookup yields CDR1 SEHNR and CDR2 FQNEAQ (reference sequence). CDR3 length equals 16 residues. Trimming took 1 base from V and 3 from J; bases not matched to a gene: 9.

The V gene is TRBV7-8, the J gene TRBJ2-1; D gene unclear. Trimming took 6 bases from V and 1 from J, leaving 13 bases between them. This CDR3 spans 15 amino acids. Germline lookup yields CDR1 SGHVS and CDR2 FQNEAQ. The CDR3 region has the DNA TGTGCCAGCAGAGGCAAGGGTTATTCCTACAATGAGCAGTTCTTC. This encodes CASRGKGYSYNEQFF. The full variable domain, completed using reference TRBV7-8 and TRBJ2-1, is GAGVSQSPRYKVAKRGQDVALRCDPISGHVSLFWYQQALGQGPEFLTYFQNEAQLDKSGLPSDRFFAERPEGSVSTLKIQRTQQEDSAVYLCASRGKGYSYNEQFFGPGTRLTVL.

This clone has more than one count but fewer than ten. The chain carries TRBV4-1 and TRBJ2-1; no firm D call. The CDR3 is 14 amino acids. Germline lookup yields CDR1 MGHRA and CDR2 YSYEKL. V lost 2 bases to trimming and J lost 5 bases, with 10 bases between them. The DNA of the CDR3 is TGCGCCAGCAGCCAAAGGCAGACAAACAATGAGCAGTTCTTC. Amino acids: CASSQRQTNNEQFF.

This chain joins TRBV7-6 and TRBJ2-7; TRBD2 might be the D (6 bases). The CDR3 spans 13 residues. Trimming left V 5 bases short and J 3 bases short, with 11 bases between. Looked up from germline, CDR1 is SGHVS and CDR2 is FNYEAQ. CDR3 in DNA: TGTGCCAGCAGCCCCGGGACTTTCTACGAGCAGTACTTC. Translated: CASSPGTFYEQYF.

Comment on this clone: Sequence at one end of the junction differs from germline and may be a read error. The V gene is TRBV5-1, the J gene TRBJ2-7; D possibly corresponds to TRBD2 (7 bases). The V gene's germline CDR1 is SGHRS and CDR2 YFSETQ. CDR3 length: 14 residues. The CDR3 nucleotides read TGCGCCAGCAGCGCGGGGGCACTCTCCCACGAGCAGTACTTC. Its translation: CASSAGALSHEQYF.

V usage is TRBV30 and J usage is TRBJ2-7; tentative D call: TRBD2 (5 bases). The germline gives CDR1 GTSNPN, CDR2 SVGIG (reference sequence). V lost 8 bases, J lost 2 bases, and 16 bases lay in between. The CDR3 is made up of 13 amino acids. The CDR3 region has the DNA TGTGCCCTTGAGGGATACAGCACCTACGAGCAGTACTTC. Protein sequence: CALEGYSTYEQYF.

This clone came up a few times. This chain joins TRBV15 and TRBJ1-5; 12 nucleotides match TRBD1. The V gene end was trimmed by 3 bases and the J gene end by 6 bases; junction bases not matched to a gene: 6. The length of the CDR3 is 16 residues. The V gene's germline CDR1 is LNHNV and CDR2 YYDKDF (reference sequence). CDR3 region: CATSSWDRGLGQPQHF. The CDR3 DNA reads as TGTGCCACCAGCAGCTGGGACAGGGGGCTCGGTCAGCCCCAGCATTTT.

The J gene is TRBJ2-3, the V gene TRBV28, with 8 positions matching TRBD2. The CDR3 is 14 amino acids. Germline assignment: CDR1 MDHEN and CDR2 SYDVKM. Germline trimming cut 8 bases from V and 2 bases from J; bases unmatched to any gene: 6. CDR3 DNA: TGTGCCAGCCTCCAAGCGGGGGTCACAGATACGCAGTATTTT. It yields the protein CASLQAGVTDTQYF.

The CDR3 here is CASSILGQSSYNEQFF. The CDR3 bases are TGTGCCAGTAGTATATTGGGACAGAGCTCCTACAATGAGCAGTTCTTC. The chain is built from TRBV19 and TRBJ2-1; the match to TRBD1 covers 7 bases. In germline, CDR1 is LNHDA, CDR2 SQIVND (reference sequence). The CDR3 spans 16 residues. J lost 0 bases, V lost 2 bases, and 4 bases had no gene match.

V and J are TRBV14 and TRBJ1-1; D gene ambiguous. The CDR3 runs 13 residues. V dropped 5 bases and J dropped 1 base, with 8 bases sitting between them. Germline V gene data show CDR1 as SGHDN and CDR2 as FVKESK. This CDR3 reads CASSNLENTEAFF. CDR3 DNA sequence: TGTGCCAGCAGCAACCTCGAGAACACTGAAGCTTTCTTT.

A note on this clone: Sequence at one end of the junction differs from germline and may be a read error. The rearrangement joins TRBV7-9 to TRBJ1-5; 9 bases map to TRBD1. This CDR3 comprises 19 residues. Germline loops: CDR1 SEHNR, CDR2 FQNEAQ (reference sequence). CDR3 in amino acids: CASSPTPGQGFRGKQPQHF. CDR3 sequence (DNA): TGTGCCAGCAGCCCGACACCGGGACAGGGTTTTAGAGGCAAACAGCCCCAGCATTTT. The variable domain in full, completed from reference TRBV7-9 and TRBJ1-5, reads DTGVSQNPRHKITKRGQNVTFRCDPISEHNRLYWYRQTLGQGPEFLTYFQNEAQLEKSRLLSDRFSAERPKGSFSTLEIQRTEQGDSAMYLCASSPTPGQGFRGKQPQHFGDGTRLSIL.

The CDR3 DNA sequence: TGTGCCTGGAGTACCGTGACAGGGGCTTCAGGAAACACCATATATTTT. Translating gives CAWSTVTGASGNTIYF. This sequence joins TRBV30 and TRBJ1-3; 8 bases fit TRBD1. Trimming cost V 2 bases and J 4 bases; bases outside gene matches: 10. Per germline, CDR1 GTSNPN and CDR2 SVGIG (reference sequence). CDR3 size: 16 residues.

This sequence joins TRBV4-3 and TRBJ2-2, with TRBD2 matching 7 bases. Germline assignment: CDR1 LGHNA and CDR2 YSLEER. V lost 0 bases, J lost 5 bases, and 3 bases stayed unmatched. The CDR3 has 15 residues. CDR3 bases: TGCGCCAGCAGCCAAGACGGGGGGTCGACCGGGGAGCTGTTTTTT. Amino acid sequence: CASSQDGGSTGELFF.

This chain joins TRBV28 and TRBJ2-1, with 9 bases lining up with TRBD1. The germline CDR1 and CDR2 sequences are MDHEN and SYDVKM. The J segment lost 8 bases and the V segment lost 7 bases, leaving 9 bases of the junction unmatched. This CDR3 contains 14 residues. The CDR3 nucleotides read TGTGCCAGCATAGCCGGGACAGGGCGTCATGAGCAGTTCTTC. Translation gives CASIAGTGRHEQFF.

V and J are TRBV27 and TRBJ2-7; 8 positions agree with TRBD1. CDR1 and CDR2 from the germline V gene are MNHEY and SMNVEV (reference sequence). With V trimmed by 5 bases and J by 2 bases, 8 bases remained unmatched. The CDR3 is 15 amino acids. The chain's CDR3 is CASSPRDRLTYEQYF. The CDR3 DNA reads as TGTGCCAGCAGTCCCAGGGACAGGCTTACCTACGAGCAGTACTTC.

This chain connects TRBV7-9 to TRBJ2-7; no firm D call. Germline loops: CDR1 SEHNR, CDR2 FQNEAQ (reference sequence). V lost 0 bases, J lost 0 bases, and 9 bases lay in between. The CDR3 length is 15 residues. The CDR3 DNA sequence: TGTGCCAGCAGCTTAGCTGCCGAGAGCTCCTACGAGCAGTACTTC. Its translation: CASSLAAESSYEQYF.

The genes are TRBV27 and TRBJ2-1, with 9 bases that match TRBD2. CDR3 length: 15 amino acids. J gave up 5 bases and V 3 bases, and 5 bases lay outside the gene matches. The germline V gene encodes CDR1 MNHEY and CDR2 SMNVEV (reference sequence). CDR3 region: CASSFELAGNNEQFF. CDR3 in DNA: TGTGCCAGCAGTTTTGAACTAGCGGGTAACAATGAGCAGTTCTTC.

The CDR3, as DNA: TGTGCCAGCAGCTTACCTGGGGTGGAGGGGAATTACAATGAGCAGTTCTTC. Its protein product is CASSLPGVEGNYNEQFF. V usage is TRBV7-9 and J usage is TRBJ2-1; D possibly corresponds to TRBD2 (6 bases). The CDR3 extends over 17 amino acids. Germline loops: CDR1 SEHNR, CDR2 FQNEAQ (reference sequence). V was trimmed by 2 bases and J by 4 bases, leaving 18 bases between them.

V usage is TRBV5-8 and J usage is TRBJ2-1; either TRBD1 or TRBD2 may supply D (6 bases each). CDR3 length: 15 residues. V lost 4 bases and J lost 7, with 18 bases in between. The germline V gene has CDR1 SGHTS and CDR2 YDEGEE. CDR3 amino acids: CASSLGWGALNEQFF. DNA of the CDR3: TGTGCCAGCAGCCTGGGGTGGGGGGCCCTTAATGAGCAGTTCTTC.

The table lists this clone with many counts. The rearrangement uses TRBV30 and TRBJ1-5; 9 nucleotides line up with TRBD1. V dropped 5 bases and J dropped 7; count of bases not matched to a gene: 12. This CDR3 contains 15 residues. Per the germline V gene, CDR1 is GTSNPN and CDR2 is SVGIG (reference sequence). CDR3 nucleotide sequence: TGTGCCTGGCAGACCGGACAGGGGTTACAGCAGCCCCAGCATTTT. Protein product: CAWQTGQGLQQPQHF.

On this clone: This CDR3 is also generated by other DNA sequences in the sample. CDR3 sequence (DNA): TGTGCCAGCAGCTTAAATTCTTACAATGAGCAGTTCTTC. Residues: CASSLNSYNEQFF. This sequence joins TRBV7-6 and TRBJ2-1, with D hard to call. The CDR3 runs to 13 residues. Germline lookup yields CDR1 SGHVS and CDR2 FNYEAQ. The V gene lost 2 bases and the J gene lost 4 bases, with 6 bases spanning the gap.

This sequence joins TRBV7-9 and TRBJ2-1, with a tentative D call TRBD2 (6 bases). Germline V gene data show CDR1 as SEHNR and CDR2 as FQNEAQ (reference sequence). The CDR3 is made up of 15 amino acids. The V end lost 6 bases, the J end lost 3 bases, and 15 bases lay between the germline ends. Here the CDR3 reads CASRDLAENYNEQFF. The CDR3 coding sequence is TGTGCCAGCAGAGACTTAGCGGAGAACTACAATGAGCAGTTCTTC.

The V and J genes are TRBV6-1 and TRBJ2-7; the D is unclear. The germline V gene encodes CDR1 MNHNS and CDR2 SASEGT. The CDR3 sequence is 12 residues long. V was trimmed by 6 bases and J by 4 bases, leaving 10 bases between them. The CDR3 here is CASRAPNYEQYF. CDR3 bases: TGTGCCAGCAGGGCCCCCAATTACGAGCAGTACTTC.

CDR3 sequence: CASSLSSWGRGYNEQFF. The CDR3 DNA reads TGTGCCAGCAGTTTATCCTCCTGGGGGAGGGGCTACAATGAGCAGTTCTTC. The chain is built from TRBV27 and TRBJ2-1; 7 nucleotides match TRBD2. J was trimmed by 3 bases and V by 0 bases; bases with no gene match: 8. The CDR3 length is 17 residues. Germline CDR1 and CDR2: MNHEY and SMNVEV (reference sequence).

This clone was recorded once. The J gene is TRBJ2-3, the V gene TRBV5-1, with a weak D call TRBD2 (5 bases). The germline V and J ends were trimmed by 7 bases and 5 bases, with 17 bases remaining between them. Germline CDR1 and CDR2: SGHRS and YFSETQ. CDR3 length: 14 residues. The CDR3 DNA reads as TGCGCCAGCCCCCTTGAGTTTCGGGGAGATACGCAGTATTTT. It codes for CASPLEFRGDTQYF.